This T cell receptor (beta chain) was sequenced in a study of CD8+ T cells in alopecia areata. CD25+CD127- cells were sorted from CD4+ cells in roughly 5 patients. A word on this clone: Its target is unknown.

Whole-study results and caveats: It was lesional scalp, especially alopecia totalis/universalis, that showed higher clonality than normal scalp.

cDNA reverse transcribed from extracted RNA served as the sequencing template. Data came from immunoSEQ multiplex PCR; TCRdb stores just in-frame clones and leaves some out. In the table there are just over 20,000 clones, roughly 60% of which are singletons. The source material was CD4+ Tregs sorted from blood. The clonotype was recovered from a human donor with alopecia areata.

CDR3 DNA: TGTGCCAGCAGTACCTCCGGGACAGGTGCATGGGCCCAGTACTTC. Translated, it gives CASSTSGTGAWAQYF. The rearrangement links TRBV25-1 to TRBJ2-5, with 8 positions matching TRBD1. CDR3 length: 15 residues. V was pared by 5 bases and J by 9 bases, with 14 bases of the junction left unmatched. CDR1 is MGHDK and CDR2 is SYGVNS in the germline V gene.